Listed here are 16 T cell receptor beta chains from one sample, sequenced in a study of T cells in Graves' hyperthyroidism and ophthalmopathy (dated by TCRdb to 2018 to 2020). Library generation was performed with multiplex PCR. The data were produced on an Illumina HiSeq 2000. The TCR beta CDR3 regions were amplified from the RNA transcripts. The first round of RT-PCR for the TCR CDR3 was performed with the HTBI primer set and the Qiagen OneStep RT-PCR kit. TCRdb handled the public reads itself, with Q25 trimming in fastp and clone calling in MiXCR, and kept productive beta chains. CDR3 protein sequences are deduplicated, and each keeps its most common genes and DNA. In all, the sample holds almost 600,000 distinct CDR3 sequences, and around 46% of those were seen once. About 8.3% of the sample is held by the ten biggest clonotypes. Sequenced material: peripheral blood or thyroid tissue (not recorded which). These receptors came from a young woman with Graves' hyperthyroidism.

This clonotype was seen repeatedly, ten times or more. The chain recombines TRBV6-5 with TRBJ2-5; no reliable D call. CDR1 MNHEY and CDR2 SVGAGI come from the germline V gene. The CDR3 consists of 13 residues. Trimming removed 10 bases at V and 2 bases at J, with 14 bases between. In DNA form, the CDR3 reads TGTGCCACAAAGCCCGGGCTACAAGAGACCCAGTACTTC. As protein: CATKPGLQETQYF.

This chain's CDR3 is CSQDTGPYEQYF. DNA for the CDR3: TGCAGCCAGGACACAGGGCCCTACGAGCAGTACTTC. The chain has TRBV29-1 and TRBJ2-7; possibly TRBD1 for D (6 bases). This CDR3 region has 12 residues. CDR1 is SQVTM, CDR2 ANQGSEA, per germline. V lost 8 bases and J lost 2, with 13 bases in between.

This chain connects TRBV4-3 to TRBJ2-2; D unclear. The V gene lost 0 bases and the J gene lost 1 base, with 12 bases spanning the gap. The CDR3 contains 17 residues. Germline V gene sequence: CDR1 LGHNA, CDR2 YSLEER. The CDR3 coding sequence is TGCGCCAGCAGCCAAGATCCGAAGAGGATGAACACCGGGGAGCTGTTTTTT. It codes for CASSQDPKRMNTGELFF.

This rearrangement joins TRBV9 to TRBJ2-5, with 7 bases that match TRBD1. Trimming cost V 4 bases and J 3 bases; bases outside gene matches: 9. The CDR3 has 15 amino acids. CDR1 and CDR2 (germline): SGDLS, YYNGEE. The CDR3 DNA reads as TGTGCCAGCAGCCAACAGGGGAGTCGGGAAGAGACCCAGTACTTC. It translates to CASSQQGSREETQYF.

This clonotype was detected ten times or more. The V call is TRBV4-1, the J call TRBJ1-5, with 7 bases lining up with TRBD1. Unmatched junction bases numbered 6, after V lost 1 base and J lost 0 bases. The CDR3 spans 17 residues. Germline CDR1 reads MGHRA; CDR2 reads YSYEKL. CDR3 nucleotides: TGCGCCAGCAGCCAAGCGACAGGGAGGCGTAGCAATCAGCCCCAGCATTTT. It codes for CASSQATGRRSNQPQHF.

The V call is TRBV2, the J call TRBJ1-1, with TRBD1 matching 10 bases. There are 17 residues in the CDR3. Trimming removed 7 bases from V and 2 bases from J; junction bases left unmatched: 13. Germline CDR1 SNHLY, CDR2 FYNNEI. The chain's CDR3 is CASTPRDRGPGNTEAFF. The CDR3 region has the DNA TGTGCCAGCACCCCCCGGGACAGGGGCCCGGGTAACACTGAAGCTTTCTTT.

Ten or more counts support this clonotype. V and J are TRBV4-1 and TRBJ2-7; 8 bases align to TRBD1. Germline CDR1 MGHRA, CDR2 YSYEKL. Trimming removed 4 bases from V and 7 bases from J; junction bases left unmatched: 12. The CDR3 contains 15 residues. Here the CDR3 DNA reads TGCGCCAGCAGCCCCGAACAGGGGGGCCTAGAGGAGCAGTACTTC. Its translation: CASSPEQGGLEEQYF.

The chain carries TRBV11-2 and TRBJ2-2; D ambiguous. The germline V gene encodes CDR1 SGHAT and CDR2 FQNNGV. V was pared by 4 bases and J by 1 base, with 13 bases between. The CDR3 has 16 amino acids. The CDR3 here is CASSSVRLVNTGELFF. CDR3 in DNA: TGTGCCAGCAGCTCCGTGAGACTTGTGAACACCGGGGAGCTGTTTTTT.

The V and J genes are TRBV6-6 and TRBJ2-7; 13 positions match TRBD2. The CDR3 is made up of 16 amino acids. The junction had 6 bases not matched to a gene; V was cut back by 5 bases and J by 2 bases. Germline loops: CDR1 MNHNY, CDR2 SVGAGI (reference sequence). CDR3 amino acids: CASSDGTSGNTYEQYF. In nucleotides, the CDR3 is TGTGCCAGCAGTGACGGGACTAGCGGGAACACCTACGAGCAGTACTTC.

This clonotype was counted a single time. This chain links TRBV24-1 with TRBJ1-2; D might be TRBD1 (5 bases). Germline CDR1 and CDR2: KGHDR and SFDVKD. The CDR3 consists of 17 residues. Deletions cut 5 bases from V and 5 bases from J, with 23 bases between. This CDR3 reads CATSVDRTGVFGYGYTF. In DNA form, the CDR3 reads TGTGCCACCAGTGTCGACAGAACGGGGGTCTTCGGTTATGGCTACACCTTC.

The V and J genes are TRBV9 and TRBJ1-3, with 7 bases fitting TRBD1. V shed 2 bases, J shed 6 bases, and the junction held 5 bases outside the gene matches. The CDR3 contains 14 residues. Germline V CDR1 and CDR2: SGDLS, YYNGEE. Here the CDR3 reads CASSVAGQENTIYF. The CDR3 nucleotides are TGTGCCAGCAGCGTCGCCGGACAGGAAAACACCATATATTTT.

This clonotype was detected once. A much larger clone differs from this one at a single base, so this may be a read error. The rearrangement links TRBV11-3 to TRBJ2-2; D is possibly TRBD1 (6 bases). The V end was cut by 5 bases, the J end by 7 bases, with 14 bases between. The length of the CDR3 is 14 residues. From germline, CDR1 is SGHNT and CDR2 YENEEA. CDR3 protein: CASSPPGQSGELFF. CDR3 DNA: TGTGCCAGCAGCCCCCCGGGACAAAGCGGGGAGCTGTTTTTT. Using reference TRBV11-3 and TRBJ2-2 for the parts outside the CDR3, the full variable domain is EAGVVQSPRYKIIEKKQPVAFWCNPISGHNTLYWYLQNLGQGPELLIRYENEEAVDDSQLPKDRFSAERLKGVDSTLKIQPAELGDSAVYLCASSPPGQSGELFFGEGSRLTVL.

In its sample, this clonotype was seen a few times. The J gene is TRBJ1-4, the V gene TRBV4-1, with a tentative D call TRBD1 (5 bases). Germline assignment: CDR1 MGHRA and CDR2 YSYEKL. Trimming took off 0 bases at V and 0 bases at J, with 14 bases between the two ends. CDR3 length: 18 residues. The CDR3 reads CASSQDSRDAATNEKLFF. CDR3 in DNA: TGCGCCAGCAGCCAAGATTCGAGGGACGCCGCAACTAATGAAAAACTGTTTTTT.

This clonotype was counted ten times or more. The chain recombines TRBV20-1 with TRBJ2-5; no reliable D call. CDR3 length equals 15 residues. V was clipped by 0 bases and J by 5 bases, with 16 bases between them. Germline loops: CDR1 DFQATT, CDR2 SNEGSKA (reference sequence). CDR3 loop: CSARDGSQAGETQYF. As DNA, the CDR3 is TGCAGTGCTAGAGATGGCTCGCAGGCTGGGGAGACCCAGTACTTC.

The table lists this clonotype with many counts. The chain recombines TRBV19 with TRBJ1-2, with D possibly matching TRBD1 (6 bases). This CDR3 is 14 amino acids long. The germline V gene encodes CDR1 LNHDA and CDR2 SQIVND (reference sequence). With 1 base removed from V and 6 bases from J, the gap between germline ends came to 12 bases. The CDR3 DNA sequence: TGTGCCAGTAGTATAGGGTCCGGGGGCCATGGCTACACCTTC. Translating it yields CASSIGSGGHGYTF.

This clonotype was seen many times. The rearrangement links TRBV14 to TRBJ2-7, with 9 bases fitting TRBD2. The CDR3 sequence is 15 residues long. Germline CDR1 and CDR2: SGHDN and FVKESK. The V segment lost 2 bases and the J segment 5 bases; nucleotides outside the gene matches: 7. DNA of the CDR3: TGTGCCAGCAGCCAATGGGCTAGCGGGACCGACGAGCAGTACTTC. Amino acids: CASSQWASGTDEQYF.